This T cell receptor beta chain is drawn from a study of blood T cell repertoires in COVID-19. Looking at the study overall: The cDNA or gDNA used as material had been derived from T cells, B-cell-depleted T cells, or PBMCs.

The data were produced by immunoSEQ multiplex PCR, yet TCRdb's version contains in-frame clones alone and is incomplete. The sample holds hundreds of thousands of clones, around 89% seen once. The CDR3 totals 13 residues. In germline, CDR1 is MGHDK, CDR2 SYGVNS. V gave up 4 bases and J gave up 4 bases, with 10 bases separating them. Specimen: peripheral blood. The gene calls are TRBV25-1 and TRBJ1-2; unclear D gene. The sequence was collected from a woman aged 55-70 years with acute or convalescent COVID-19. CDR3 in amino acids: CASSGEFPYGYTF. As DNA, the CDR3 is TGTGCCAGCAGTGGAGAGTTCCCCTATGGCTACACCTTC.